This TCR beta chain came from a study of shared clonotypes between healthy human individuals. General observations from the study: Though the depth was large, rarefaction showed that sorted-subset sequencing was incomplete.

Authors' analysis steps: ImmunoSEQ junction-only sequences lacked quality scores, so their filtering differed. Some clones are missing from TCRdb's copy, which holds only in-frame ones; the method was immunoSEQ multiplex PCR. V, J and clone size reflect that table, while D and trimming were determined from the DNA. The data show about 1.5 million clones, 95% to 99% seen once. Per germline, CDR1 SGHTA and CDR2 FQGNSA. The CDR3 spans 14 residues. V lost 1 base and J lost 4, with 8 bases in between. Donors were Caucasian adults residing in Nashville, Tennessee, USA. Details on this clone: Its specificity is not known.

The chain combines TRBV7-2 with TRBJ1-5; D is unclear. The sample was naive CD4+ T cells sorted from blood. Subset in this sample: CD45RA+ positively selected. This clonotype was obtained from a young man in good health. CDR3: CASSLDHSNQPQHF. The CDR3 DNA reads TGTGCCAGCAGCTTAGATCATAGTAATCAGCCCCAGCATTTT. The complete variable domain, with remaining parts taken from reference TRBV7-2 and TRBJ1-5, reads GAGVSQSPSNKVTEKGKDVELRCDPISGHTALYWYRQSLGQGLEFLIYFQGNSAPDKSGLPSDRFSAERTGGSVSTLTIQRTQQEDSAVYLCASSLDHSNQPQHFGDGTRLSIL.